This T cell receptor (beta chain) is drawn from a study of T cell responses to AZD1222 COVID-19 vaccine. Method: immunoSEQ multiplex PCR; TCRdb's copy keeps in-frame clones and lacks some. The table includes about 120,000 clones, roughly 87% detected once. Germline V gene sequence: CDR1 KGHSH, CDR2 LQKENI. CDR3 length: 15 amino acids. V shed 6 bases and J 8 bases; nucleotides not matched to a gene: 14. The sample consisted of peripheral blood, taken 28 days after the second AZD1222 dose. The chain uses TRBV18 and TRBJ1-2; 8 bases fit TRBD1. The TCR comes from an adult who received the AZD1222 COVID-19 vaccine. CDR3 amino acids: CASSPSGGANYGYTF. CDR3 nucleotide sequence: TGTGCCAGCTCCCCTTCAGGGGGCGCGAATTACGGCTACACCTTC.